A single sample is the source of the 8 T cell receptor beta chains below, sequenced in a study of beta chain features in type 1 diabetes. Which antigens these TCRs recognize remains unknown. Expressed TCRB transcripts were sequenced after all isolated RNA was converted to cDNA. Clones were read by immunoSEQ multiplex PCR, and TCRdb kept only the in-frame ones, dropping some. The data hold about 120,000 clones, with 17% observed a single time. Findings and caveats of the study: In all four CD4+ subsets, TCRB CDR3 length was significantly, moderately reduced in type 1 diabetes.

Sequenced material: central memory CD4+ T cells from blood. These receptor sequences come from a man aged 18 to 29 with type 1 diabetes.

This clone was observed a few times. The gene calls are TRBV7-9 and TRBJ2-2, with D tentatively TRBD1 or TRBD2 (5 bases each). V lost 5 bases to trimming and J lost 4 bases, with 14 bases between them. The CDR3 totals 15 residues. Looked up from germline, CDR1 is SEHNR and CDR2 is FQNEAQ (reference sequence). CDR3 sequence (DNA): TGTGCCAGCAGCCAAGGGACGGCTAGCACCGGGGAGCTGTTTTTT. As protein: CASSQGTASTGELFF.

This clone has a count of ten or more. The chain combines TRBV4-2 with TRBJ2-3; 15 bases are a match to TRBD2. Germline V CDR1 and CDR2: LGHNA, YNFKEQ. This CDR3 has 17 residues. With 2 bases clipped from V and 5 bases from J, the junction kept 5 bases outside the gene matches. Written as DNA, the CDR3 is TGTGCCAGCAGCCAAATTCCGGGACTAGCGGGAGGAGATACGCAGTATTTT. It codes for CASSQIPGLAGGDTQYF.

In its sample, this clone was seen a few times. The rearrangement uses TRBV19 and TRBJ2-7, with D perhaps being TRBD1 or TRBD2 (6 bases each). From germline, CDR1 is LNHDA and CDR2 SQIVND (reference sequence). V lost 0 bases and J 9 bases, leaving 18 bases between the germline ends. The CDR3 consists of 15 residues. In DNA form, the CDR3 reads TGTGCCAGTAGTATAGATGGCCCGGGGGCCAGGAGGCAGTACTTC. This sequence encodes CASSIDGPGARRQYF.

This clone has more than one count but fewer than ten. The J gene is TRBJ1-1, the V gene TRBV10-3; D is perhaps TRBD1 (6 bases). Trimming pared 11 bases from V and 6 bases from J, leaving 19 bases between. Looked up from germline, CDR1 is ENHRY and CDR2 is SYGVKD. The CDR3 spans 13 residues. CDR3 protein: CASTGRGFAEAFF. CDR3 DNA: TGTGCCTCCACGGGGAGGGGGTTCGCTGAAGCTTTCTTT.

CDR3 residues: CASSITGGGNEQFF. The DNA of the CDR3 is TGTGCCAGTAGTATAACGGGAGGGGGCAATGAGCAGTTCTTC. The chain has TRBV19 and TRBJ2-1; 8 nucleotides line up with TRBD2. Unmatched junction bases numbered 3, after V lost 2 bases and J lost 6 bases. Germline V lookup: CDR1 LNHDA, CDR2 SQIVND (reference sequence). This CDR3 is built from 14 residues. Variable domain in full (rest from reference TRBV19 and TRBJ2-1): DGGITQSPKYLFRKEGQNVTLSCEQNLNHDAMYWYRQDPGQGLRLIYYSQIVNDFQKGDIAEGYSVSREKKESFPLTVTSAQKNPTAFYLCASSITGGGNEQFFGPGTRLTVL.

This clone appeared many times. CDR3 DNA sequence: TGCAGCGCGCCGGGACTAGCGGGGGCCAGCACAGATACGCAGTATTTT. Amino acids: CSAPGLAGASTDTQYF. V is TRBV29-1 and J is TRBJ2-3; TRBD2 matches 14 bases. The V and J ends lost 7 bases and 0 bases, in that order; junction bases with no gene match: 6. The germline V gene has CDR1 SQVTM and CDR2 ANQGSEA. The CDR3 totals 16 residues.

The V call is TRBV6-6, the J call TRBJ2-2; D is possibly TRBD1 (6 bases). The V end lost 5 bases, the J end lost 5 bases, and 12 bases lay between the germline ends. Looked up from germline, CDR1 is MNHNY and CDR2 is SVGAGI (reference sequence). This CDR3 region has 14 residues. Written as DNA, the CDR3 is TGTGCCAGCAGTATTACAGGGAAAACCGGGGAGCTGTTTTTT. This gives the protein CASSITGKTGELFF.

This clone has more than one count but fewer than ten. The V gene is TRBV5-1, the J gene TRBJ2-4, with D possibly matching TRBD2 (5 bases). Trimming stripped 3 bases from V and 7 bases from J, with 8 bases between. This CDR3 has 12 residues. Per germline, CDR1 SGHRS and CDR2 YFSETQ. In DNA, the CDR3 is TGCGCCAGCAGCTCTGGACTGAACATTCAGTACTTC. Its translation: CASSSGLNIQYF.